These 21 T cell receptor beta chains were sequenced from one sample in a study of blood T cell repertoires in COVID-19. Repertoires were generated with immunoSEQ multiplex PCR, while TCRdb's copy carries only in-frame clones and drops some. The sample includes approximately 120,000 clones, 70% to 90% seen only once; the top ten take 15% to 20%. What was sequenced was peripheral blood. All receptors come from a woman aged 60-75 years with acute or convalescent COVID-19.

This clone was seen only once. V gene TRBV18 combines with J gene TRBJ1-1, with 8 bases lining up with TRBD1. The CDR3 covers 16 residues. Germline lookup yields CDR1 KGHSH and CDR2 LQKENI. V trimming: 2 bases; J trimming: 4 bases; junction bases outside the gene matches: 9. CDR3: CASSPGWQGASTEAFF. The CDR3 DNA reads TGTGCCAGCTCACCAGGCTGGCAGGGGGCAAGCACTGAAGCTTTCTTT.

V and J are TRBV5-1 and TRBJ2-3, with D tentatively TRBD2 (5 bases). The CDR3 is 11 amino acids. CDR1 SGHRS and CDR2 YFSETQ come from the germline V gene. V lost 7 bases and J lost 3, with 6 bases in between. The CDR3 bases are TGCGCCAGCCGGGGAACAGATACGCAGTATTTT. Protein: CASRGTDTQYF.

The chain is built from TRBV29-1 and TRBJ2-1, with 10 bases matching TRBD2. CDR1 is SQVTM, CDR2 ANQGSEA, per germline. The junction had 8 bases not matched to a gene; V was cut back by 7 bases and J by 8 bases. The CDR3 covers 13 residues. This CDR3 reads CSGIAGGGDEQFF. The CDR3 DNA sequence: TGCAGCGGGATAGCGGGAGGAGGCGATGAGCAGTTCTTC.

This chain uses TRBV5-6 with TRBJ2-7; 9 bases are shared with TRBD1. The germline V gene encodes CDR1 SGHDT and CDR2 YYEEEE. Trimming cost V 5 bases and J 2 bases; bases outside gene matches: 5. The CDR3 covers 14 residues. The CDR3 region is CASRGQGSPYEQYF. CDR3 in DNA: TGTGCCAGCAGGGGACAGGGTAGCCCCTACGAGCAGTACTTC.

This chain connects TRBV5-1 to TRBJ2-1; 10 nucleotides line up with TRBD2. CDR1 and CDR2 (germline): SGHRS, YFSETQ. There are 18 residues in the CDR3. J gave up 5 bases and V 4 bases, and 15 bases lay outside the gene matches. The CDR3 sequence: CASSKTLAGAVGHNEQFF. The CDR3 DNA sequence: TGCGCCAGCAGCAAGACCCTAGCGGGAGCGGTGGGGCACAATGAGCAGTTCTTC.

The chain carries TRBV5-4 and TRBJ2-2, with 10 bases aligning to TRBD2. This CDR3 has 17 residues. Germline trimming cut 4 bases from V and 3 bases from J; bases unmatched to any gene: 9. CDR1 is SGHNT, CDR2 YYREEE, per germline (reference sequence). The DNA for the CDR3 is TGTGCCAGCAGCCCAAACCACGGGACTAGCGACACCGGGGAGCTGTTTTTT. This sequence encodes CASSPNHGTSDTGELFF.

This chain connects TRBV24-1 to TRBJ2-1; no firm D call. Between the trimmed V and J ends, which lost 3 bases and 7 bases, there was a span of 9 bases. Germline CDR1 reads KGHDR; CDR2 reads SFDVKD. CDR3 length equals 13 residues. The chain's CDR3 is CATSDPRLNEQFF. The CDR3, as DNA: TGTGCCACCAGTGATCCTAGGTTGAATGAGCAGTTCTTC.

This clone was picked up a small number of times. J is TRBJ1-1 and V is TRBV5-1, with a tentative D call TRBD1 (5 bases). The CDR3 has 15 residues. Trimming took off 0 bases at V and 2 bases at J, with 11 bases between the two ends. The germline V gene has CDR1 SGHRS and CDR2 YFSETQ. CDR3 loop: CASSLVGGENTEAFF. CDR3 DNA sequence: TGCGCCAGCAGCTTGGTAGGAGGGGAAAACACTGAAGCTTTCTTT.

V gene TRBV2 combines with J gene TRBJ1-1, with D possibly being TRBD1 (5 bases). CDR1 and CDR2 (germline): SNHLY, FYNNEI. Trimming pared 6 bases from V and 0 bases from J, leaving 11 bases between. This CDR3 has 14 residues. Here the CDR3 reads CASRGGWLNTEAFF. DNA for the CDR3: TGTGCCAGCAGGGGGGGTTGGTTGAACACTGAAGCTTTCTTT.

J is TRBJ2-1 and V is TRBV6-5; TRBD2 aligns across 15 bases. The germline CDR1 and CDR2 sequences are MNHEY and SVGAGI. This CDR3 is built from 14 residues. V lost 8 bases to trimming and J lost 9 bases; unmatched junction nucleotides: 5. The CDR3 here is CASGRGLAGGEQFF. The CDR3 DNA is TGTGCCAGCGGTCGGGGACTAGCGGGGGGTGAGCAGTTCTTC.

This clone was counted a few times. This chain joins TRBV7-2 and TRBJ2-7; TRBD1 aligns across 10 bases. Germline CDR1 and CDR2: SGHTA and FQGNSA. CDR3 length equals 14 residues. V was pared by 10 bases and J by 1 base, with 7 bases of the junction left unmatched. CDR3 sequence (DNA): TGTGCCACCCTCCGGGACAGGGGTTCCTACGAGCAGTACTTC. This translates into CATLRDRGSYEQYF.

The chain employs TRBV28 and TRBJ1-1; 7 bases fit TRBD1. CDR1 MDHEN and CDR2 SYDVKM come from the germline V gene. The CDR3 spans 13 residues. With 6 bases clipped from V and 6 bases from J, the junction kept 7 bases outside the gene matches. The CDR3: CASRPTGVPEAFF. For the CDR3, the DNA is TGTGCCAGCAGGCCCACAGGGGTTCCTGAAGCTTTCTTT.

The V call is TRBV7-9, the J call TRBJ1-4; 8 bases line up with TRBD1. CDR3 length equals 14 residues. CDR1 is SEHNR and CDR2 is FQNEAQ in the germline V gene (reference sequence). Trimming cost V 5 bases and J 5 bases; bases outside gene matches: 4. The CDR3 DNA follows: TGTGCCAGCAGCCCCAGGGACAGGAATGAAAAACTGTTTTTT. Translating it yields CASSPRDRNEKLFF.

The chain couples TRBV5-6 to TRBJ1-5; D uncertain. The CDR3 spans 14 residues. From germline, CDR1 is SGHDT and CDR2 YYEEEE. The V end lost 3 bases, the J end lost 4 bases, and 11 bases lay between the germline ends. This chain's CDR3 is CASSSVHVNQPQHF. The CDR3 region has the DNA TGTGCCAGCAGCTCCGTACACGTAAATCAGCCCCAGCATTTT.

The J gene is TRBJ1-1, the V gene TRBV30, with D possibly being TRBD1 (6 bases). Germline CDR1 GTSNPN, CDR2 SVGIG (reference sequence). V was trimmed by 3 bases and J by 2 bases, leaving 7 bases between them. The CDR3 contains 12 residues. This CDR3 reads CAWRGGNTEAFF. As DNA, the CDR3 is TGTGCCTGGAGAGGGGGTAACACTGAAGCTTTCTTT.

The V call is TRBV18, the J call TRBJ1-1, with unresolved D. V lost 3 bases, J lost 0 bases, and 20 bases lay in between. In germline, CDR1 is KGHSH, CDR2 LQKENI. This CDR3 comprises 18 residues. The CDR3 coding sequence is TGTGCCAGCTCACCCTTCTTTTCAGGCCTCGAGTTGAACACTGAAGCTTTCTTT. Its translation is CASSPFFSGLELNTEAFF.

The chain uses TRBV18 and TRBJ2-7; the D gene is possibly TRBD1 (6 bases). CDR1 is KGHSH and CDR2 is LQKENI in the germline V gene. Trimming took off 6 bases at V and 4 bases at J, with 13 bases between the two ends. This CDR3 has 13 residues. The CDR3 loop reads CASSQSQGYEQYF. The CDR3 bases are TGTGCCAGCTCTCAGTCACAGGGTTACGAGCAGTACTTC.

This chain joins TRBV9 and TRBJ1-4; 7 bases agree with TRBD1. The CDR3 totals 14 residues. J was trimmed by 8 bases and V by 4 bases; bases with no gene match: 8. Germline-derived CDR1 and CDR2 are SGDLS and YYNGEE. The DNA of the CDR3 is TGTGCCAGCAGCTTAGGAGGACAGGCCGAAAAACTGTTTTTT. Translated, it gives CASSLGGQAEKLFF.

The CDR3 coding sequence is TGTGCCAGCAGCTTAGTATACACATCAGATACGCAGTATTTT. Protein: CASSLVYTSDTQYF. The genes are TRBV11-3 and TRBJ2-3; D not certain. The germline gives CDR1 SGHNT, CDR2 YENEEA. The CDR3 loop spans 14 amino acids. Trimming stripped 1 base from V and 4 bases from J, with 9 bases between.

This chain connects TRBV19 to TRBJ2-2; D uncertain. Germline V gives CDR1 LNHDA, CDR2 SQIVND (reference sequence). Trimming stripped 3 bases from V and 9 bases from J, with 8 bases between. The CDR3 spans 12 residues. Written as DNA, the CDR3 is TGTGCCAGTAGTATTCGGGTCCGGGAGCTGTTTTTT. Amino acid sequence: CASSIRVRELFF. The full variable domain, rest sourced from reference TRBV19 and TRBJ2-2, is DGGITQSPKYLFRKEGQNVTLSCEQNLNHDAMYWYRQDPGQGLRLIYYSQIVNDFQKGDIAEGYSVSREKKESFPLTVTSAQKNPTAFYLCASSIRVRELFFGEGSRLTVL.

This clone was seen only a few times. This chain links TRBV5-1 with TRBJ2-7, with 9 bases fitting TRBD1. Germline CDR1 is SGHRS and CDR2 is YFSETQ. This CDR3 region has 15 residues. J gave up 3 bases and V 0 bases, and 4 bases lay outside the gene matches. The CDR3 reads CASSLEQGANYEQYF. The CDR3 nucleotides are TGCGCCAGCAGCTTGGAACAGGGGGCAAACTACGAGCAGTACTTC.